The rows below give T cell receptor beta chains drawn from one sample of a study of blood T cells in healthy people across ages. TCRdb called the 5' RACE reads again in MiXCR, with one record for every CDR3 protein. This sample has 1 million or so distinct CDR3 sequences, with under 30% found just once. Separately, the same data were catalogued under a study of T cells of mothers and their children.

Sequenced material: blood. Receptor source: a girl aged 2 to 10 in good health. Both conserved end residues are part of each CDR3. A D gene is named only where the DNA matches it firmly. Rows may omit the clone size; those that give it use once, few, many or a size class.

clone_size,d_call,v_call,j_call,cdr3_aa,cdr3_nt
once,NA,TRBV5-1,TRBJ1-5,CASSLGINREISNQPQHF,TGCGCCAGCAGCTTGGGGATCAACAGGGAAATTAGCAATCAGCCCCAGCATTTT
NA,NA,TRBV28,TRBJ2-1,CASSSDEGRNYYNEQFF,TGTGCCAGCAGTTCCGATGAAGGAAGGAATTACTACAATGAGCAGTTCTTC
NA,NA,TRBV28,TRBJ2-2,CASSPLTGTGELFF,TGTGCCAGCAGTCCCCTTACCGGCACCGGGGAGCTGTTTTTT
few,NA,TRBV11-1,TRBJ2-4,CASSHNRPAAKNIQYF,TGTGCCAGCAGTCACAACCGGCCGGCCGCCAAAAACATTCAGTACTTC
few,TRBD2,TRBV3-1,TRBJ2-7,CASSQALLAGPYSYEQYF,TGTGCCAGCAGCCAGGCGCTTCTAGCGGGACCCTACTCCTACGAGCAGTACTTC
NA,NA,TRBV7-2,TRBJ1-2,CASSLEQRGYTF,TGTGCCAGCAGCTTAGAGCAGAGGGGCTACACCTTC
few,NA,TRBV15,TRBJ2-7,CATSRDDGGFEQYF,TGTGCCACCAGCAGAGACGATGGAGGGTTCGAGCAGTACTTC
once,NA,TRBV2,TRBJ1-6,CASSETGKSSYNSPLHF,TGTGCCAGCAGTGAAACAGGGAAATCATCCTATAATTCACCCCTCCACTTT
NA,NA,TRBV7-2,TRBJ2-2,CASSLETLGGAHTGELFF,TGTGCCAGCAGCTTAGAGACTCTGGGGGGGGCGCACACCGGGGAGCTGTTTTTT
few,TRBD1,TRBV11-2,TRBJ1-2,CASSSTGADHGYTF,TGTGCCAGCAGCTCGACAGGGGCCGACCATGGCTACACCTTC
few,NA,TRBV5-1,TRBJ1-4,CASSLDNRQEKLFF,TGCGCCAGCAGCTTGGACAACCGGCAAGAAAAACTGTTTTTT
few,NA,TRBV12-3/TRBV12-4,TRBJ2-1,CASSLAGLTYNEQFF,TGTGCCAGCAGTTTAGCGGGTCTAACCTACAATGAGCAGTTCTTC
NA,TRBD2,TRBV7-2,TRBJ2-7,CASSLVSGGASYEQYF,TGTGCCAGCAGCTTAGTTAGCGGGGGGGCCTCCTACGAGCAGTACTTC
few,NA,TRBV24-1,TRBJ2-2,CATSDLLEIGGELFF,TGTGCCACCAGTGATTTGTTGGAAATTGGCGGGGAGCTGTTTTTT
few,TRBD1,TRBV6-4,TRBJ2-6,CASQNRDRVFHGANVLTF,TGTGCCAGCCAGAACCGGGACAGGGTGTTCCATGGGGCCAACGTCCTGACTTTC
NA,TRBD1,TRBV20-1,TRBJ2-5,CSARVFVPGQGIQETQYF,TGCAGTGCTAGAGTCTTCGTCCCGGGACAGGGAATCCAAGAGACCCAGTACTTC
few,TRBD2,TRBV7-2,TRBJ2-5,CASSAKLAGGAETQYF,TGTGCCAGCAGCGCGAAACTAGCGGGGGGGGCTGAGACCCAGTACTTC